These 28 T cell receptor beta chains share one sample of origin, sequenced in a study of blood T cell repertoires in COVID-19. Some clones are missing from TCRdb's copy, which holds only in-frame ones; the method was immunoSEQ multiplex PCR. This table holds approximately 170,000 clones, around 81% found once. The sequenced sample consisted of peripheral blood. These receptors all stem from a man aged 65 to 85 who had recovered from COVID-19.

This chain uses TRBV25-1 with TRBJ2-3; D call uncertain. Germline CDR1 and CDR2: MGHDK and SYGVNS. The CDR3 contains 14 residues. Trimming shortened V by 2 bases and J by 1 base, and 7 bases separated the two germline ends. Written as DNA, the CDR3 is TGTGCCAGCAGTGAAGTTGTCGGCACAGATACGCAGTATTTT. Translation gives CASSEVVGTDTQYF.

The chain joins TRBV7-9 to TRBJ1-4; the D gene is possibly TRBD1 (5 bases). The V gene's germline CDR1 is SEHNR and CDR2 FQNEAQ (reference sequence). The CDR3 extends over 13 amino acids. The V end lost 6 bases, the J end lost 3 bases, and 8 bases lay between the germline ends. The CDR3 sequence is CASRDSSNEKLFF. CDR3 sequence (DNA): TGTGCCAGCAGAGACAGCTCTAATGAAAAACTGTTTTTT.

V and J are TRBV18 and TRBJ2-5; 8 bases map to TRBD1. Germline V gene sequence: CDR1 KGHSH, CDR2 LQKENI. The CDR3 covers 15 residues. Germline trimming cut 3 bases from V and 2 bases from J; bases unmatched to any gene: 5. The CDR3, as DNA: TGTGCCAGCTCACCGCCGACAGGGGTACAAGAGACCCAGTACTTC. It encodes CASSPPTGVQETQYF.

The chain carries TRBV28 and TRBJ1-1, with 8 bases matching TRBD1. CDR1 and CDR2 from the germline V gene are MDHEN and SYDVKM. This CDR3 comprises 15 residues. Germline trimming cut 7 bases from V and 4 bases from J; bases unmatched to any gene: 11. The CDR3 loop reads CASTLHQGAATEAFF. The CDR3 nucleotides read TGTGCCAGCACCCTCCACCAGGGGGCTGCCACTGAAGCTTTCTTT.

The chain carries TRBV30 and TRBJ2-7; TRBD2 matches 12 bases. V dropped 2 bases and J dropped 7; count of bases not matched to a gene: 9. Per germline, CDR1 GTSNPN and CDR2 SVGIG (reference sequence). This CDR3 is 15 amino acids long. In DNA, the CDR3 is TGTGCCTGGAGTCCTGGACTAGCGGGAATGGAGGAGCAGTACTTC. Its protein is CAWSPGLAGMEEQYF.

CDR3 DNA sequence: TGTGCCAGTAGATATGCAACTAATGAAAAACTGTTTTTT. Translating gives CASRYATNEKLFF. This chain joins TRBV19 and TRBJ1-4, with D unresolved. The CDR3 spans 13 residues. The germline gives CDR1 LNHDA, CDR2 SQIVND (reference sequence). Trimming removed 6 bases at V and 0 bases at J, with 5 bases between. Variable domain in full (rest from reference TRBV19 and TRBJ1-4): DGGITQSPKYLFRKEGQNVTLSCEQNLNHDAMYWYRQDPGQGLRLIYYSQIVNDFQKGDIAEGYSVSREKKESFPLTVTSAQKNPTAFYLCASRYATNEKLFFGSGTQLSVL.

V gene TRBV6-5 combines with J gene TRBJ1-1, with unresolved D. V shed 2 bases and J shed 1 base, with 11 bases lying between them. The CDR3 has 15 residues. The germline V gene has CDR1 MNHEY and CDR2 SVGAGI. The DNA for the CDR3 is TGTGCCAGCAGTTACGCGGGTATAGAGAACACTGAAGCTTTCTTT. Residues: CASSYAGIENTEAFF.

V gene TRBV7-9 combines with J gene TRBJ1-1; D remains ambiguous. The CDR3 totals 14 residues. The germline V gene has CDR1 SEHNR and CDR2 FQNEAQ (reference sequence). Trimming stripped 1 base from V and 7 bases from J, with 13 bases between. Here the CDR3 DNA reads TGTGCCAGCAGCTTAGACTCAGGTCTGGGTGAAGCTTTCTTT. Translating it yields CASSLDSGLGEAFF.

The chain uses TRBV28 and TRBJ1-5; D may be TRBD1 (5 bases). CDR3 length equals 16 residues. V gave up 2 bases and J gave up 6 bases, with 17 bases separating them. The germline CDR1 and CDR2 sequences are MDHEN and SYDVKM. The CDR3 loop reads CASSLMAGHRGQPQHF. The CDR3, as DNA: TGTGCCAGCAGTTTAATGGCAGGCCATAGGGGTCAGCCCCAGCATTTT.

The chain has TRBV7-9 and TRBJ1-3; 7 bases agree with TRBD1. This CDR3 is built from 16 residues. Trimming took 0 bases from V and 2 from J; bases not matched to a gene: 4. The germline V gene encodes CDR1 SEHNR and CDR2 FQNEAQ (reference sequence). This CDR3 reads CASSLAPGTAGNTIYF. CDR3 nucleotides: TGTGCCAGCAGCTTAGCCCCCGGGACAGCTGGAAACACCATATATTTT.

This chain joins TRBV9 and TRBJ1-3; maybe TRBD1 (6 bases). V was pared by 3 bases and J by 6 bases, with 28 bases between. Germline CDR1 is SGDLS and CDR2 is YYNGEE. This CDR3 is built from 19 residues. The CDR3 DNA follows: TGTGCCAGCAGCGCGTCACCTACTGGGACACCGCTTAATCCAAACACCATATATTTT. It encodes CASSASPTGTPLNPNTIYF.

This chain uses TRBV27 with TRBJ2-7; 10 nucleotides align to TRBD2. J gave up 4 bases and V 2 bases, and 5 bases lay outside the gene matches. This CDR3 is 15 amino acids long. Germline CDR1 MNHEY, CDR2 SMNVEV (reference sequence). Here the CDR3 DNA reads TGTGCCAGCAGTTTAGGGCTAGCGGGAGTATACGAGCAGTACTTC. Protein product: CASSLGLAGVYEQYF.

The chain couples TRBV2 to TRBJ1-5; 7 bases match TRBD1. Germline loops: CDR1 SNHLY, CDR2 FYNNEI. This CDR3 spans 14 amino acids. V lost 6 bases to trimming and J lost 1 base; unmatched junction nucleotides: 3. The DNA for the CDR3 is TGTGCCAGCAGCCCAGGGGGGAGCAATCAGCCCCAGCATTTT. Its translation is CASSPGGSNQPQHF.

V is TRBV4-1 and J is TRBJ2-4; unclear D gene. Trimming left V 0 bases short and J 9 bases short, with 15 bases between. CDR1 and CDR2 from the germline V gene are MGHRA and YSYEKL. The CDR3 runs to 15 residues. The CDR3 protein is CASSQDGGRGSIQYF. DNA for the CDR3: TGCGCCAGCAGCCAAGATGGTGGCCGAGGAAGCATTCAGTACTTC.

Here the CDR3 reads CASSYEAGSSYEQYF. DNA for the CDR3: TGTGCCAGCAGTTACGAAGCGGGGAGCTCCTACGAGCAGTACTTC. The V and J genes are TRBV6-2 or TRBV6-3 and TRBJ2-7; TRBD2 aligns across 7 bases. The CDR3 has 15 residues. With 2 bases clipped from V and 0 bases from J, the junction kept 4 bases outside the gene matches. Germline assignment: CDR1 MNHEY and CDR2 SVGEGT.

The chain carries TRBV7-9 and TRBJ2-5, with TRBD2 matching over 7 bases. Germline values: CDR1 SEHNR, CDR2 FQNEAQ (reference sequence). This CDR3 spans 16 amino acids. V dropped 5 bases and J dropped 4; count of bases not matched to a gene: 13. DNA of the CDR3: TGTGCCAGCAGCCCACCGGGACTAAGTAGGATAGAGACCCAGTACTTC. This codes for CASSPPGLSRIETQYF.

On this clone: The sample contains more than one DNA sequence encoding this CDR3. CDR3 bases: TGTGCCAGCAGCCCCCGACAGGGTGCCTACGAGCAGTACTTC. Translation: CASSPRQGAYEQYF. The chain joins TRBV13 to TRBJ2-7; 7 bases align to TRBD1. The CDR3 is 14 residues long. V lost 5 bases to trimming and J lost 2 bases; unmatched junction nucleotides: 6. The germline CDR1 and CDR2 sequences are PRHDT and FYEKMQ (reference sequence).

The gene calls are TRBV5-8 and TRBJ2-1; 10 bases agree with TRBD2. V dropped 0 bases and J dropped 6; count of bases not matched to a gene: 3. There are 15 residues in the CDR3. From germline, CDR1 is SGHTS and CDR2 YDEGEE. The CDR3 nucleotides are TGTGCCAGCAGCTTGGGGACTAGCGGACCCAATGAGCAGTTCTTC. It translates to CASSLGTSGPNEQFF.

The rearrangement uses TRBV6-5 and TRBJ2-3; TRBD2 aligns across 7 bases. This CDR3 region has 14 residues. CDR1 MNHEY and CDR2 SVGAGI come from the germline V gene. With 3 bases clipped from V and 0 bases from J, the junction kept 0 bases outside the gene matches. The CDR3 DNA follows: TGTGCCAGCAGTTATAGCGGGAGCACAGATACGCAGTATTTT. Translated: CASSYSGSTDTQYF.

V gene TRBV5-1 combines with J gene TRBJ2-1, with 9 bases matching TRBD2. J lost 0 bases, V lost 0 bases, and 1 base had no gene match. This CDR3 contains 16 residues. The V gene's germline CDR1 is SGHRS and CDR2 YFSETQ. CDR3 bases: TGCGCCAGCAGCTTGGGTAGCGGGGGCTCCTACAATGAGCAGTTCTTC. Translating gives CASSLGSGGSYNEQFF.

This chain uses TRBV3-1 (or the pseudogene TRBV3-2) with TRBJ2-7, with 10 bases aligning to TRBD1. Per germline, CDR1 LGHDT and CDR2 YNNKEL (reference sequence). The CDR3 extends over 18 amino acids. Germline trimming cut 1 base from V and 4 bases from J; bases unmatched to any gene: 13. The CDR3: CASSQVFPGTGAAYEQYF. DNA for the CDR3: TGTGCCAGCAGCCAAGTATTTCCCGGGACAGGGGCCGCGTACGAGCAGTACTTC.

The chain joins TRBV18 to TRBJ2-7; TRBD1 aligns across 10 bases. The CDR3 is 16 residues long. V shed 3 bases and J 3 bases; nucleotides not matched to a gene: 8. Germline V gene data show CDR1 as KGHSH and CDR2 as LQKENI. The CDR3 here is CASSPTGGGQIYEQYF. CDR3 sequence (DNA): TGTGCCAGCTCACCGACAGGGGGCGGACAAATCTACGAGCAGTACTTC.

This chain connects TRBV6-1 to TRBJ1-5, with 7 bases identical to TRBD1. Unmatched junction bases numbered 19, after V lost 3 bases and J lost 2 bases. Germline CDR1 is MNHNS and CDR2 is SASEGT. The CDR3 has 20 amino acids. For the CDR3, the DNA is TGTGCCAGCAGTGAGCTATTTCTTGAATTAACAGGGGTGGGCAATCAGCCCCAGCATTTT. Encoded protein: CASSELFLELTGVGNQPQHF.

In this sample, this clone turned up once. The chain employs TRBV3-1 (or the pseudogene TRBV3-2) and TRBJ1-1; D gene unclear. The germline V and J ends were trimmed by 3 bases and 4 bases, with 9 bases remaining between them. Germline CDR1 and CDR2: LGHDT and YNNKEL (reference sequence). CDR3 size: 13 residues. The CDR3 DNA is TGTGCCAGCAGCCAGGCAGGCCCCACTGAAGCTTTCTTT. This encodes CASSQAGPTEAFF.

V gene TRBV21-1 combines with J gene TRBJ1-1; TRBD1 is taken as the D call from the table, unchecked against the DNA. TRBV21-1 is classified as a pseudogene. This CDR3 has 15 amino acids. Here the CDR3 reads CASSKPGTANTEAFF. DNA of the CDR3: TGTGCCAGCAGCAAACCCGGGACAGCCAACACTGAAGCTTTCTTT.

The J gene is TRBJ2-7, the V gene TRBV6-1; TRBD1 agrees at 9 bases. The CDR3 extends over 15 amino acids. Looked up from germline, CDR1 is MNHNS and CDR2 is SASEGT. V was pared by 0 bases and J by 3 bases, with 3 bases of the junction left unmatched. The chain's CDR3 is CASSEAVTGGYEQYF. In DNA form, the CDR3 reads TGTGCCAGCAGTGAAGCGGTGACAGGGGGCTACGAGCAGTACTTC.

This clone was recorded only once. The chain recombines TRBV19 with TRBJ2-7, with 9 bases aligning to TRBD2. CDR3 length: 14 amino acids. The germline V gene has CDR1 LNHDA and CDR2 SQIVND (reference sequence). J lost 2 bases, V lost 5 bases, and 4 bases had no gene match. CDR3 nucleotide sequence: TGTGCCAGTAGTGGACTAGCGACCACCTACGAGCAGTACTTC. Its translation is CASSGLATTYEQYF.

The chain links TRBV6-6 to TRBJ2-1; 12 positions agree with TRBD2. The V gene's germline CDR1 is MNHNY and CDR2 SVGAGI (reference sequence). Trimming cost V 2 bases and J 8 bases; bases outside gene matches: 4. The CDR3 has 15 amino acids. The CDR3 spells CASSYPLAGGHEQFF. The CDR3 bases are TGTGCCAGCAGTTACCCACTAGCGGGAGGTCATGAGCAGTTCTTC.